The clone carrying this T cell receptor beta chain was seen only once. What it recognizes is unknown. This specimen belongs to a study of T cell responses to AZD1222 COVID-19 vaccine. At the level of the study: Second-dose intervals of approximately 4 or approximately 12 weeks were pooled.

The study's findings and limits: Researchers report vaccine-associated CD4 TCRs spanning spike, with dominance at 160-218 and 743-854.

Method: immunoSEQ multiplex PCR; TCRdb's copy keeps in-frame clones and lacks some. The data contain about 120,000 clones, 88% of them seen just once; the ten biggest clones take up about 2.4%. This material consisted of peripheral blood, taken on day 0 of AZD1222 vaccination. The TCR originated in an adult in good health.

The CDR3 sequence is CASSEKGEGSPLHF. The CDR3 region has the DNA TGCGCCAGCAGTGAGAAGGGGGAAGGGTCACCCCTCCACTTT. This chain connects TRBV10-2 to TRBJ1-6; the D gene is possibly TRBD1 (6 bases). Looked up from germline, CDR1 is WSHSY and CDR2 is SAAADI. The CDR3 has 14 amino acids. Trimming removed 2 bases from V and 10 bases from J, with 12 bases in between.